This TCR beta chain appears in the sequencing data of a study of shared clonotypes between healthy human individuals. Study-level points and caveats: Since donors were few, the genetic and exposure-history diversity represented was limited.

Germline CDR1 GTSNPN, CDR2 SVGIG (reference sequence). V was pared by 5 bases and J by 0 bases, with 4 bases of the junction left unmatched. This CDR3 has 13 amino acids. Concerning this clone itself: The antigen is undetermined.

Repertoires were generated with immunoSEQ multiplex PCR, while TCRdb's copy carries only in-frame clones and drops some. Among approximately 980,000 clones listed, more than 75% were seen once. Donors had no recently reported acute infections or vaccinations and were HIV-negative. Sequenced sample: memory CD4+ T cells sorted from blood. The subset was: CD45RA-negative fraction. The chain carries TRBV30 and TRBJ2-7, with 7 positions matching TRBD1. The TCR originated in a man younger than 35 in good health. CDR3 coding DNA: TGTGCCTGGGCAGGGGGTAGCTCCTACGAGCAGTACTTC. Its translation: CAWAGGSSYEQYF.